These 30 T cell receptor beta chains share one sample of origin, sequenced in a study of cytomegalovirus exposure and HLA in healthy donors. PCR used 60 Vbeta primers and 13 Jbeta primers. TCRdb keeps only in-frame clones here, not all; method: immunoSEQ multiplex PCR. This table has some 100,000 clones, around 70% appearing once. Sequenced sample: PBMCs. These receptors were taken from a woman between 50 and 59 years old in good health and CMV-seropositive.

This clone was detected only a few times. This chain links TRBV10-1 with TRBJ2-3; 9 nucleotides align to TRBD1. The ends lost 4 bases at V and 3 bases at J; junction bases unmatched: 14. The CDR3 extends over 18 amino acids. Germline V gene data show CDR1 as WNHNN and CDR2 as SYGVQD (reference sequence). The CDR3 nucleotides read TGCGCCAGCAGTGCTCCCGGGACAGGGAGGGTGTTGACAGATACGCAGTATTTT. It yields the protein CASSAPGTGRVLTDTQYF.

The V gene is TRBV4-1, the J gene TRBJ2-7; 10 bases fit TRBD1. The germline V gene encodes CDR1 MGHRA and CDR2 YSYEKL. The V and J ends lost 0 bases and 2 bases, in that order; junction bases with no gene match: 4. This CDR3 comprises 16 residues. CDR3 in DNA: TGCGCCAGCAGCCAAGATCGGACAGGGGGTGCCTACGAGCAGTACTTC. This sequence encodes CASSQDRTGGAYEQYF.

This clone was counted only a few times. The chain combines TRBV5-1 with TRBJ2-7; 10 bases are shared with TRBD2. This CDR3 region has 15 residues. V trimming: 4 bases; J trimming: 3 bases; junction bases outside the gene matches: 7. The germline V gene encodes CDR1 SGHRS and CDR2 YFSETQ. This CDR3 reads CASSGRLAGHYEQYF. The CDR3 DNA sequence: TGCGCCAGCAGCGGGCGACTAGCGGGCCACTACGAGCAGTACTTC.

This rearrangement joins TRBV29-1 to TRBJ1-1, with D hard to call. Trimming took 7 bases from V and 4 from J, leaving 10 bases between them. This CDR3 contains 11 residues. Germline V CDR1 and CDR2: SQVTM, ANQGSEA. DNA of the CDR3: TGCAGCGGGGAGAAGGGCACTGAAGCTTTCTTT. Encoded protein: CSGEKGTEAFF.

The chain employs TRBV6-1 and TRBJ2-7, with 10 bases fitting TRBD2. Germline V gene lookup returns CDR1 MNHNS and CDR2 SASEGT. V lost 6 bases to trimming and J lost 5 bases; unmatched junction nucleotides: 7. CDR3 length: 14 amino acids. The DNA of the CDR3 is TGTGCCAGCAGATCTAGCGGGAGTGGGGACGAGCAGTACTTC. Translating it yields CASRSSGSGDEQYF.

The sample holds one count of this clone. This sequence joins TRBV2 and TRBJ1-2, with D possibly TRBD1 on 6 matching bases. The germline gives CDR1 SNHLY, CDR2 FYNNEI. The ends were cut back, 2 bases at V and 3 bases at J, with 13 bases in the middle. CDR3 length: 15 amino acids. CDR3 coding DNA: TGTGCCAGCAGTGAATATTCAGGGGAACACTATGGCTACACCTTC. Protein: CASSEYSGEHYGYTF.

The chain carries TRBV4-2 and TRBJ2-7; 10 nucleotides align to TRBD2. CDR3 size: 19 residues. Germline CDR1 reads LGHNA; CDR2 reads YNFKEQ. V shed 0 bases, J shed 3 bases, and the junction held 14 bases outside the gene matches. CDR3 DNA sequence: TGTGCCAGCAGCCAAGAATCCGGGACTAGCGTCCGATTTAACTACGAGCAGTACTTC. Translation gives CASSQESGTSVRFNYEQYF.

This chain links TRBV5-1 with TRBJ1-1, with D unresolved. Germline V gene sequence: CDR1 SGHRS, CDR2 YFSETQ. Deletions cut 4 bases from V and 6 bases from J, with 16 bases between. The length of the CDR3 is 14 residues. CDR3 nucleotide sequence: TGCGCCAGCAGCCCCTCGACACCCAAGGCTGAAGCTTTCTTT. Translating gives CASSPSTPKAEAFF.

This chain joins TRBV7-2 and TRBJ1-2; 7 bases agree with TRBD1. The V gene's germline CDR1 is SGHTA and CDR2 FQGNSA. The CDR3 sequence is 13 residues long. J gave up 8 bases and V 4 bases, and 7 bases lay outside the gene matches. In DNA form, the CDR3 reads TGTGCCAGCAGCTCGGGACAGTCCAAAGGCTACACCTTC. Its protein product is CASSSGQSKGYTF.

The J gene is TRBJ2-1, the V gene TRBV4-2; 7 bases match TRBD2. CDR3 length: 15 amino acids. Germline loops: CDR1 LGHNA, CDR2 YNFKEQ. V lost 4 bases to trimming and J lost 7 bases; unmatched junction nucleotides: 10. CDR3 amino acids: CASSRPGLPLNEQFF. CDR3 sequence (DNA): TGTGCCAGCAGCCGACCGGGACTACCTTTGAATGAGCAGTTCTTC.

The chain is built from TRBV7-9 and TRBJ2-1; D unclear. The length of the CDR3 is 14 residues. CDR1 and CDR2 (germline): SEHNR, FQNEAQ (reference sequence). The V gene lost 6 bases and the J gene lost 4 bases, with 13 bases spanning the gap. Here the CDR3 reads CASRISNWYNEQFF. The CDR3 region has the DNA TGTGCCAGCAGGATCTCTAACTGGTACAATGAGCAGTTCTTC.

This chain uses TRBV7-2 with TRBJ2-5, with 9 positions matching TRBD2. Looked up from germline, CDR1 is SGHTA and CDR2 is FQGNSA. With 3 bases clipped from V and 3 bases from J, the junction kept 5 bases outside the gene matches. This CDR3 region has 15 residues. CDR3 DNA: TGTGCCAGCAGCTTTGGCGGGAGGGGAGAAGAGACCCAGTACTTC. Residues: CASSFGGRGEETQYF. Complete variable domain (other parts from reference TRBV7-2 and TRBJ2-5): GAGVSQSPSNKVTEKGKDVELRCDPISGHTALYWYRQSLGQGLEFLIYFQGNSAPDKSGLPSDRFSAERTGGSVSTLTIQRTQQEDSAVYLCASSFGGRGEETQYFGPGTRLLVL.

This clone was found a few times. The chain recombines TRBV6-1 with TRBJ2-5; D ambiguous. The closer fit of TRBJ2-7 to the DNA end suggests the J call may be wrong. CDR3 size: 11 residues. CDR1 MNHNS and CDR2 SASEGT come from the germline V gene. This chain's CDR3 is CASSIAYEQYF. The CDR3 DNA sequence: TGTGCCAGCAGTATTGCATACGAGCAGTACTTC.

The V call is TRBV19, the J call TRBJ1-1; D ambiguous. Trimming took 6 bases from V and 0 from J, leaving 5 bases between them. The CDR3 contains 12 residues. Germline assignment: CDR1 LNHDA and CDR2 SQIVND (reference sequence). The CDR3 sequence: CASSKMNTEAFF. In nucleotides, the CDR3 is TGTGCCAGTAGCAAAATGAACACTGAAGCTTTCTTT.

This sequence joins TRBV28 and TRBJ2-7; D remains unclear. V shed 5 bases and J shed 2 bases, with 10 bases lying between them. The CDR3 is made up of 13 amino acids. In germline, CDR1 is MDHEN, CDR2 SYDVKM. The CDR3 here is CASSPTPAYEQYF. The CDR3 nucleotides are TGTGCCAGCAGTCCAACACCCGCCTACGAGCAGTACTTC.

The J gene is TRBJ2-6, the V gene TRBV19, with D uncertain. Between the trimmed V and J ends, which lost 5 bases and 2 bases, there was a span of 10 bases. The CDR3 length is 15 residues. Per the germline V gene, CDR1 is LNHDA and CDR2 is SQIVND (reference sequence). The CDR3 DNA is TGTGCCAGTAGTTCTGTCAGGCCTGGGGCCAACGTCCTGACTTTC. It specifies CASSSVRPGANVLTF.

The CDR3 DNA reads TGTGCCAGCAGCCGTGGAGTGCGAAAAGAGACCCAGTACTTC. Residues: CASSRGVRKETQYF. The chain employs TRBV5-4 and TRBJ2-5, with D hard to call. Germline assignment: CDR1 SGHNT and CDR2 YYREEE (reference sequence). V gave up 4 bases and J gave up 3 bases, with 13 bases separating them. The CDR3 extends over 14 amino acids.

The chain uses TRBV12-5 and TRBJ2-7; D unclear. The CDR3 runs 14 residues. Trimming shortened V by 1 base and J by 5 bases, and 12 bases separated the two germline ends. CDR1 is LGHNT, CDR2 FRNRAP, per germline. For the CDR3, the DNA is TGTGCTAGTGGTTTGGGGTGGGCCTTAGACGAGCAGTACTTC. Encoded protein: CASGLGWALDEQYF.

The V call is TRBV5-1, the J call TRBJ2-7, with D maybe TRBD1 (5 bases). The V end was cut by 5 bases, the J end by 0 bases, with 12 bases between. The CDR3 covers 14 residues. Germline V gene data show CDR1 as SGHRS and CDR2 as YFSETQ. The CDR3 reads CASSFSQDSYEQYF. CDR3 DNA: TGCGCCAGCAGTTTTTCACAGGACTCCTACGAGCAGTACTTC.

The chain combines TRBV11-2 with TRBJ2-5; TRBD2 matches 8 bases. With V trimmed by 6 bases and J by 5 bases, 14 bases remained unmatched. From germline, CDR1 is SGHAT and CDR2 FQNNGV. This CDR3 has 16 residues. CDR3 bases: TGTGCCAGCAGTCGGCGGGGGGAAGGAGGCAGGGAGACCCAGTACTTC. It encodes CASSRRGEGGRETQYF. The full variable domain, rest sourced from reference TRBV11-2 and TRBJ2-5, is EAGVAQSPRYKIIEKRQSVAFWCNPISGHATLYWYQQILGQGPKLLIQFQNNGVVDDSQLPKDRFSAERLKGVDSTLKIQPAKLEDSAVYLCASSRRGEGGRETQYFGPGTRLLVL.

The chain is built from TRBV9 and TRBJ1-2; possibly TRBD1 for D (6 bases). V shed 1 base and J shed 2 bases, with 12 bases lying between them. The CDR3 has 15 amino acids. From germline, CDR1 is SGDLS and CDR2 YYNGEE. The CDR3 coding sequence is TGTGCCAGCAGCGTAAGGACAGACTTAAACTATGGCTACACCTTC. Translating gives CASSVRTDLNYGYTF.

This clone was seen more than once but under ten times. This CDR3 reads CASSIGGTVQETQYF. The CDR3 DNA reads TGTGCCAGCAGCATAGGTGGGACAGTCCAAGAGACCCAGTACTTC. The chain has TRBV7-2 and TRBJ2-5; 7 nucleotides agree with TRBD1. Germline V CDR1 and CDR2: SGHTA, FQGNSA. This CDR3 has 15 residues. V lost 5 bases, J lost 1 base, and 7 bases stayed unmatched.

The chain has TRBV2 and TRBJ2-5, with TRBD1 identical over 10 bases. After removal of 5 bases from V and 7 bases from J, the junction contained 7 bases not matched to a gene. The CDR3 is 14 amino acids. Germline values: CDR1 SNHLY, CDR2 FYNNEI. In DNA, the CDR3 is TGTGCCAGCAGTTCCGGGACAGGGGCAGGGACCCAGTACTTC. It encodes CASSSGTGAGTQYF. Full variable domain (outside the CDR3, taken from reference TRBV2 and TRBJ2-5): EPEVTQTPSHQVTQMGQEVILRCVPISNHLYFYWYRQILGQKVEFLVSFYNNEISEKSEIFDDQFSVERPDGSNFTLKIRSTKLEDSAMYFCASSSGTGAGTQYFGPGTRLLVL.

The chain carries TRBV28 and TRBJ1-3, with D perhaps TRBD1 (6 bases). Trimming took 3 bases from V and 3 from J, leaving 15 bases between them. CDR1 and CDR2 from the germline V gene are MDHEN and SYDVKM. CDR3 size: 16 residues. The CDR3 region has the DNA TGTGCCAGCAGTTTTGGCCGGGGGGCATATGGAAACACCATATATTTT. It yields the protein CASSFGRGAYGNTIYF.

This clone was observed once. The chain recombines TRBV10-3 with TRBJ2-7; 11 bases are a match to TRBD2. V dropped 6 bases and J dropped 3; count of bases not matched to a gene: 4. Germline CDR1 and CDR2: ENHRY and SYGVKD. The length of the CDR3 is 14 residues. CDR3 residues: CAIRPGTSGYEQYF. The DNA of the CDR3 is TGTGCCATCAGACCCGGGACTAGCGGCTACGAGCAGTACTTC.

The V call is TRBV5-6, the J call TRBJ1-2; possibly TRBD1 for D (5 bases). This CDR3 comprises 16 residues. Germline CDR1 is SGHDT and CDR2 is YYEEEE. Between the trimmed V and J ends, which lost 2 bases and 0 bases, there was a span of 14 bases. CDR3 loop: CASSFPPGGANYGYTF. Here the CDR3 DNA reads TGTGCCAGCAGCTTTCCTCCGGGGGGAGCTAACTATGGCTACACCTTC.

CDR3 loop: CASKWRGTTEAFF. As DNA, the CDR3 is TGTGCCAGCAAATGGCGGGGGACCACTGAAGCTTTCTTT. The chain recombines TRBV5-4 with TRBJ1-1, with D tentatively TRBD1 (5 bases). CDR1 is SGHNT and CDR2 is YYREEE in the germline V gene (reference sequence). The CDR3 has 13 residues. V was trimmed by 6 bases and J by 4 bases, leaving 13 bases between them.

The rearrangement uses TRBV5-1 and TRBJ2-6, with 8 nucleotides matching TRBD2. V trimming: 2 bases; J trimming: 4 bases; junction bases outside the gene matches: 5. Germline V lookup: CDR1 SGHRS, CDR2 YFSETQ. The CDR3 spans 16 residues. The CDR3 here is CASSFFIAGGANVLTF. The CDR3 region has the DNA TGCGCCAGCAGCTTCTTCATAGCGGGGGGGGCCAACGTCCTGACTTTC.

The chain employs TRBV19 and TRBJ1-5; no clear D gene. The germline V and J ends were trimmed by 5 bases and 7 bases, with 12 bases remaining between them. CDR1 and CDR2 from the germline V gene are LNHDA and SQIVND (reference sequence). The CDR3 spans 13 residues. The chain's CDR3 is CASSLGGGQPQHF. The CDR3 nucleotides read TGTGCCAGTAGTTTAGGAGGAGGCCAGCCCCAGCATTTT.

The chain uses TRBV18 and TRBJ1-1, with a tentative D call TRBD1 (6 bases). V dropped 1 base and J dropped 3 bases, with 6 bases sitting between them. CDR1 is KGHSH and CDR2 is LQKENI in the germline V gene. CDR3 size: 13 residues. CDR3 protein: CASSPQGDTEAFF. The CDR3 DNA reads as TGTGCCAGCTCACCACAGGGGGACACTGAAGCTTTCTTT. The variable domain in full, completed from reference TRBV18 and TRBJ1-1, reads NAGVMQNPRHLVRRRGQEARLRCSPMKGHSHVYWYRQLPEEGLKFMVYLQKENIIDESGMPKERFSAEFPKEGPSILRIQQVVRGDSAAYFCASSPQGDTEAFFGQGTRLTVV.